Here is one T cell receptor (beta chain) with its context. As yet, its antigen is unknown. Amplification targeted TCR beta CDR3 regions from RNA transcripts. HTBI primers were used for first-round RT-PCR of the TCR CDR3. TCRdb reprocessed the multiplex PCR reads with MiXCR, giving one entry per CDR3 protein. The table has hundreds of thousands of distinct CDR3 sequences, just under 20% seen once. These data belong to a study of T cells in Graves' hyperthyroidism and ophthalmopathy. General study results and limits: Blood also held most thyroid clonotypes expanded beyond 0.001.

Researchers barred patients who had uncontrolled infection, other autoimmune disease, pregnancy or lactation. Diagnosis relied on clinical symptoms, serum thyroxine and TRAb, thyroid ultrasound and orbital computed tomography. Germline CDR1 SGDLS, CDR2 YYNGEE. The CDR3 extends over 14 amino acids. V lost 6 bases and J 4 bases, leaving 13 bases between the germline ends. Sequenced sample: blood. This chain uses TRBV9 with TRBJ2-2; maybe TRBD1 (5 bases). This clonotype originated in a man aged 35 to 55 with Graves' ophthalmopathy. CDR3 DNA sequence: TGTGCCAGCACCCCAGGGCCCGCCACCGGGGAGCTGTTTTTT. This encodes CASTPGPATGELFF.